The next 20 T cell receptor beta chains were all read from a single sample in a study of beta chain features in type 1 diabetes. Study observations and caveats: All four CD4+ subsets from Type 1 diabetes patients carried moderately but significantly shorter TCRB CDR3s.

cDNA synthesis used the whole RNA isolate, giving expressed TCRB sequences. The method was immunoSEQ multiplex PCR; TCRdb's version includes in-frame clones alone and lacks a portion of them. The data contain approximately 260,000 clones, around 25% of them singletons. These receptors have no known antigen. Sequencing was carried out using naive CD4+ T cells from blood. The source of these receptors is a woman in her 30s with type 1 diabetes.

The chain combines TRBV27 with TRBJ2-3; TRBD2 agrees at 9 bases. Germline CDR1 reads MNHEY; CDR2 reads SMNVEV (reference sequence). The CDR3 is made up of 16 amino acids. Germline trimming cut 5 bases from V and 0 bases from J; bases unmatched to any gene: 6. CDR3 protein: CASSVYTSGSTDTQYF. The CDR3 DNA is TGTGCCAGCAGTGTCTATACTAGCGGGAGCACAGATACGCAGTATTTT.

J is TRBJ2-7 and V is TRBV7-9; tentatively, D is TRBD2 (5 bases). The CDR3 runs 16 residues. Germline CDR1 SEHNR, CDR2 FQNEAQ (reference sequence). Trimming stripped 8 bases from V and 4 bases from J, with 24 bases between. The DNA of the CDR3 is TGTGCCAGCTCCCCTTCGGGGTCTAGTTGGCAGTACGAGCAGTACTTC. The encoded protein is CASSPSGSSWQYEQYF.

This clone was seen once. J is TRBJ2-1 and V is TRBV7-9; the D gene is possibly TRBD2 (6 bases). Germline CDR1 reads SEHNR; CDR2 reads FQNEAQ (reference sequence). CDR3 length: 14 residues. Deletions cut 4 bases from V and 8 bases from J, with 15 bases between. CDR3 coding DNA: TGTGCCAGCAGCTCCTCGCTGGCGGGATATGAGCAGTTCTTC. It yields the protein CASSSSLAGYEQFF.

The V call is TRBV5-1, the J call TRBJ2-1, with a possible D match to TRBD2 (6 bases). From germline, CDR1 is SGHRS and CDR2 YFSETQ. The CDR3 runs 17 residues. V dropped 0 bases and J dropped 2 bases, with 15 bases sitting between them. The CDR3: CASSLANRRGTYNEQFF. The CDR3 bases are TGCGCCAGCAGCTTGGCCAATAGACGGGGGACCTACAATGAGCAGTTCTTC.

V is TRBV29-1 and J is TRBJ2-1, with D maybe TRBD1 (6 bases). Trimming stripped 6 bases from V and 7 bases from J, with 25 bases between. Germline loops: CDR1 SQVTM, CDR2 ANQGSEA. The CDR3 has 16 residues. CDR3 sequence reads: CSVNNRVSPIPNEQFF. CDR3 DNA sequence: TGCAGCGTCAATAACAGGGTTTCCCCGATACCGAATGAGCAGTTCTTC.

This clone was seen a few times. The chain recombines TRBV4-1 with TRBJ2-7; D call uncertain. This CDR3 region has 13 residues. Trimming removed 0 bases from V and 5 bases from J, with 8 bases in between. Germline V gene sequence: CDR1 MGHRA, CDR2 YSYEKL. Here the CDR3 reads CASSQETFHEQYF. DNA for the CDR3: TGCGCCAGCAGCCAAGAAACTTTCCACGAGCAGTACTTC.

The chain is built from TRBV15 and TRBJ2-1; D possibly corresponds to TRBD2 (5 bases). Trimming cost V 4 bases and J 7 bases, with 14 bases left between them. CDR3 length: 14 residues. CDR1 is LNHNV and CDR2 is YYDKDF in the germline V gene (reference sequence). The CDR3 protein is CATSTGFGGNEQFF. The CDR3 region has the DNA TGTGCCACCAGCACGGGATTCGGCGGGAATGAGCAGTTCTTC.

This clone was observed a handful of times. The chain links TRBV18 to TRBJ1-4; the D is unclear. V gave up 2 bases and J gave up 2 bases, with 9 bases separating them. The CDR3 has 15 amino acids. The germline V gene encodes CDR1 KGHSH and CDR2 LQKENI. This CDR3 reads CASSPRHATNEKLFF. The DNA for the CDR3 is TGTGCCAGCTCACCAAGACACGCGACTAATGAAAAACTGTTTTTT.

The chain has TRBV7-9 and TRBJ1-3; D possibly corresponds to TRBD1 (5 bases). V lost 5 bases and J lost 4, with 15 bases in between. Germline loops: CDR1 SEHNR, CDR2 FQNEAQ (reference sequence). The CDR3 sequence is 15 residues long. DNA for the CDR3: TGTGCCAGCAGCGTACCCCAGGAGGGGGGAAACACCATATATTTT. This translates into CASSVPQEGGNTIYF.

The genes are TRBV29-1 and TRBJ2-1; TRBD2 matches at 14 bases. The V and J ends lost 7 bases and 9 bases, in that order; junction bases with no gene match: 8. Looked up from germline, CDR1 is SQVTM and CDR2 is ANQGSEA. The CDR3 contains 14 residues. The CDR3 sequence: CSAPGLAGVGEQFF. CDR3 DNA sequence: TGCAGCGCTCCGGGACTAGCGGGAGTTGGTGAGCAGTTCTTC.

The chain uses TRBV6-1 and TRBJ1-2, with D uncertain. The CDR3 length is 11 residues. Per germline, CDR1 MNHNS and CDR2 SASEGT. Trimming removed 6 bases at V and 8 bases at J, with 10 bases between. This CDR3 is CASRLLGGYTF. CDR3 in DNA: TGTGCCAGCAGGCTACTAGGAGGCTACACCTTC.

A few counts support this clone. The chain couples TRBV5-4 to TRBJ2-1, with D possibly matching TRBD1 (6 bases). Trimming removed 4 bases from V and 9 bases from J, with 20 bases in between. This CDR3 comprises 15 residues. Looked up from germline, CDR1 is SGHNT and CDR2 is YYREEE (reference sequence). For the CDR3, the DNA is TGTGCCAGCAGCGTCCAACAGGGAGTTGCGGGTGAGCAGTTCTTC. Translation: CASSVQQGVAGEQFF.

The V call is TRBV7-2, the J call TRBJ2-5, with TRBD1 matching 8 bases. The DNA end favors TRBJ2-7, so the J call may be wrong. CDR3 length equals 14 residues. Germline lookup yields CDR1 SGHTA and CDR2 FQGNSA. The CDR3 region has the DNA TGTGCCAGCAGCTATGACAGGGGAGCCTACGAGCAGTACTTC. Its translation is CASSYDRGAYEQYF.

The chain has TRBV6-5 and TRBJ2-7, with TRBD2 matching over 10 bases. With V trimmed by 2 bases and J by 5 bases, 6 bases remained unmatched. Looked up from germline, CDR1 is MNHEY and CDR2 is SVGAGI. CDR3 length: 15 amino acids. CDR3 loop: CASSYQAGGPNEQYF. The CDR3 DNA follows: TGTGCCAGCAGTTACCAAGCGGGAGGGCCGAACGAGCAGTACTTC.

This clone was observed a handful of times. This chain connects TRBV29-1 to TRBJ2-7, with D uncertain. V gave up 5 bases and J gave up 3 bases, with 11 bases separating them. The CDR3 is 12 residues long. The germline gives CDR1 SQVTM, CDR2 ANQGSEA. CDR3 loop: CSVRPSIYEQYF. The DNA for the CDR3 is TGCAGCGTTCGCCCAAGCATCTACGAGCAGTACTTC.

This clone was counted between two and nine times. The chain employs TRBV4-1 and TRBJ2-1; D not resolved. Trimming took off 1 base at V and 7 bases at J, with 11 bases between the two ends. The germline gives CDR1 MGHRA, CDR2 YSYEKL. The CDR3 is made up of 14 amino acids. CDR3 nucleotide sequence: TGCGCCAGCAGCCAAGTAGTCTCACGGAATGAGCAGTTCTTC. It yields the protein CASSQVVSRNEQFF.

This clone was found a few times. V usage is TRBV6-6 and J usage is TRBJ2-3, with D maybe TRBD2 (5 bases). The germline gives CDR1 MNHNY, CDR2 SVGAGI (reference sequence). The V end was cut by 8 bases, the J end by 1 base, with 10 bases between. The CDR3 has 13 amino acids. CDR3 nucleotides: TGTGCCAGCTCGGGTAGCGGCACAGATACGCAGTATTTT. Its translation: CASSGSGTDTQYF.

This clone was seen only a few times. V usage is TRBV19 and J usage is TRBJ2-7; 10 positions match TRBD1. The CDR3 is 15 residues long. Germline lookup yields CDR1 LNHDA and CDR2 SQIVND (reference sequence). Trimming removed 7 bases from V and 2 bases from J; junction bases left unmatched: 8. CDR3 bases: TGTGCCAGTACCCCGGACAGGGGGACGACCTACGAGCAGTACTTC. Translated: CASTPDRGTTYEQYF.

This clone was seen a handful of times. This sequence joins TRBV28 and TRBJ2-2, with D perhaps TRBD1 (6 bases). V was pared by 11 bases and J by 5 bases, with 18 bases between. Germline V gives CDR1 MDHEN, CDR2 SYDVKM. The CDR3 runs 14 residues. DNA for the CDR3: TGTGCCCTAGCAGTGGGCAGGGGTACCGGGGAGCTGTTTTTT. Translating gives CALAVGRGTGELFF.

The chain recombines TRBV12-5 with TRBJ1-5; tentative D call: TRBD1 (5 bases). The germline gives CDR1 LGHNT, CDR2 FRNRAP. The CDR3 loop spans 15 amino acids. Trimming took off 2 bases at V and 4 bases at J, with 12 bases between the two ends. CDR3: CASGLYWEGNQPQHF. The CDR3 coding sequence is TGTGCTAGTGGTTTGTATTGGGAGGGGAATCAGCCCCAGCATTTT.